This T cell receptor beta chain is from a study of blood T cells in healthy people across ages. Study-level results: Older age went with lower TCR beta diversity per million T cells, in a roughly linear way.

Next came a second PCR, run for about 7 to 12 cycles, which used a sample-barcoded 5' primer along with a J-beta primer mix. TCRdb itself ran the 5' RACE reads through MiXCR, one entry per CDR3 protein. The table lists 800,000 to 1,300,000 distinct CDR3 sequences, approximately 25% of them singletons, with about 0.69% in the top ten. Healthy Caucasian individuals from Russia aged about 6 to 95 were enrolled as donors. This clonotype was counted a few times. The antigen is undetermined. This sample was also put to use in a study of T cells of mothers and their children. That source reports: In each mother, TCR beta CDR3 reads exceeded 8 million; in each child, they numbered a few million.

Sequencing was done on a sample of blood. The clonotype originates from a girl aged 2 to 9 in good health.

The CDR3 DNA reads TGTGCCAGCAGCAGGACGGAATCCTACGAGCAGTACTTC. Residues: CASSRTESYEQYF. The chain combines TRBV6-5 with TRBJ2-7; D is ambiguous. CDR1 MNHEY and CDR2 SVGAGI come from the germline V gene. The V gene lost 6 bases and the J gene lost 1 base, with 10 bases spanning the gap. This CDR3 region has 13 residues.